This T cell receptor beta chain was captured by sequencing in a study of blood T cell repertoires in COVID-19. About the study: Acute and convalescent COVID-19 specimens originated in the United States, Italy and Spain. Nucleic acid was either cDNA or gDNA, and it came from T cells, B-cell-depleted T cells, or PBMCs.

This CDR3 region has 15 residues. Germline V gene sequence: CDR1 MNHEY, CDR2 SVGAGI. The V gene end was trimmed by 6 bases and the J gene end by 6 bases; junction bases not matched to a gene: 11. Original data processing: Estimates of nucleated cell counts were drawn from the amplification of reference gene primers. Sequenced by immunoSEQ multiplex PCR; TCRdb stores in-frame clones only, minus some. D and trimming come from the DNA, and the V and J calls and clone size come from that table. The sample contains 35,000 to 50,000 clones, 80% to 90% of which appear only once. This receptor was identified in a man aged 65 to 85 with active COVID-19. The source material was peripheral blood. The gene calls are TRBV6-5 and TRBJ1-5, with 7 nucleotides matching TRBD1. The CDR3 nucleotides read TGTGCCAGCAGACGGACAGGCGGCGTAAGTCAGCCCCAGCATTTT. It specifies CASRRTGGVSQPQHF.